These T cell receptor beta chains were read from a single sample in a study of response to subunit inactivated influenza vaccine. TCRdb called the RT-PCR reads again in MiXCR, with one record for every CDR3 protein. The sample contains a few hundred thousand distinct CDR3 sequences, about 11% of which appear only once. The same specimen was also included in a second study, on T cells expressing NK-cell markers.

The sequencing here drew on PBMCs from blood, taken on the day of vaccination. The receptors originated from a man aged 50 to 60 who received an inactivated influenza vaccine. The conserved cysteine and the conserved F or W are not part of the CDR3 here.

cdr3_length	v_call	j_call	cdr3_aa
11	TRBV29-1	TRBJ2-7	SVEETGKGEQY
13	TRBV28	TRBJ2-7	ASSLAGTGTYEQY
13	TRBV20-1	TRBJ2-7	SASDLAGVGYEQY
13	TRBV20-1	TRBJ2-3	SARDLSLITDTQY
13	TRBV20-1	TRBJ2-2	SASPGGWGTGELF
14	TRBV5-1	TRBJ2-1	ASSLTGTARLGEQF
16	TRBV10-3	TRBJ2-1	AISGRGLAGGVYNEQF
12	TRBV19	TRBJ2-3	AIQRGLNTDTQY
14	TRBV7-2	TRBJ2-1	ASSQTSATGVAEQF
14	TRBV5-1	TRBJ2-3	ASSLAGSAITDTQY
9	TRBV12-3/TRBV12-4	TRBJ2-1	ASSQYNEQF